This T cell receptor (beta chain) stems from a study of early T cells in non-severe SARS-CoV-2 infection. Study information: Chains from this unsorted whole-blood bulk RNA could not be paired. Overall study results and limits: VDJdb matching skewed toward anti-spike CD8 responses, missing private and CD4 specificities.

This clonotype appeared many times. Its antigen is still unknown. Molecules of cDNA were individually given unique molecular identifiers that were attached to them. TCRdb fed the 5' RACE reads into MiXCR, producing one record per CDR3 protein. The table has tens of thousands of distinct CDR3 sequences, roughly a tenth seen once. With 1 base removed from V and 3 bases from J, the gap between germline ends came to 22 bases. CDR3 length: 17 residues. Germline V gene sequence: CDR1 DFQATT, CDR2 SNEGSKA (reference sequence). The chain carries TRBV20-1 and TRBJ2-7, with D unresolved. What was sequenced was whole blood. This sequence originates from an adult who was a healthcare worker with PCR-confirmed SARS-CoV-2 infection or an uninfected control (not recorded which). CDR3 sequence reads: CSARVSRTDVPIYEQYF. Written as DNA, the CDR3 is TGCAGTGCTAGAGTCTCCCGGACGGATGTTCCTATCTACGAGCAGTACTTC.